This T cell receptor (beta chain) emerged from a study of T cell responses to AZD1222 COVID-19 vaccine. Study observations and caveats: In all cases, repertoires were sampled only after the peak T cell response. Among spike-specific TCRs, nearly half reportedly target unmutated variant regions. The span of vaccine-associated CD4 TCRs extended across spike, with dominance at 160-218 and 743-854.

A note on this clone: Its antigen is as yet unknown.

With 0 bases clipped from V and 0 bases from J, the junction kept 5 bases outside the gene matches. There are 17 residues in the CDR3. From germline, CDR1 is SNHLY and CDR2 FYNNEI. Sequencing used immunoSEQ multiplex PCR; TCRdb keeps in-frame clones, though not all of them. The sample has some 96,000 clones; 88% are singletons. The sequence derives from an adult in good health. Sequencing used peripheral blood, obtained on day 0 of AZD1222 vaccination. The genes are TRBV2 and TRBJ2-3; 8 nucleotides line up with TRBD2. The CDR3, as DNA: TGTGCCAGCAGTGAAGCGAGGACTAGCCGGAGCACAGATACGCAGTATTTT. Translated, it gives CASSEARTSRSTDTQYF.